A single sample is the source of the 22 T cell receptor beta chains below, sequenced in a study of blood T cells in healthy people across ages. With a J-beta primer mix and a sample-barcoded 5' primer, a second PCR ran about 7 to 12 cycles. Each CDR3 protein is one row after TCRdb ran MiXCR on the 5' RACE reads. The sample carries some 790,000 distinct CDR3 sequences, around 30% recorded once. Sequencing was done on a sample of blood. These receptors were collected from a woman older than 75 in good health.

With regard to this clonotype: A much larger clone sits a single nucleotide away, making a read error possible. V is TRBV7-6 and J is TRBJ2-4; D not resolved. The CDR3 totals 13 residues. CDR1 and CDR2 from the germline V gene are SGHVS and FNYEAQ. Trimming cost V 7 bases and J 3 bases, with 10 bases left between them. The CDR3 is CASNFGDKNIQYF. CDR3 DNA sequence: TGTGCCAGCAACTTTGGGGACAAAAACATTCAGTACTTC.

This clonotype showed up many times. The chain combines TRBV5-1 with TRBJ2-3; D might be TRBD2 (6 bases). Germline CDR1 SGHRS, CDR2 YFSETQ. V lost 4 bases, J lost 2 bases, and 14 bases lay in between. The length of the CDR3 is 15 residues. The DNA of the CDR3 is TGCGCCAGCAGCGCCGGACTACGTCCCACAGATACGCAGTATTTT. This encodes CASSAGLRPTDTQYF.

This chain connects TRBV4-2 to TRBJ2-4, with 11 bases lining up with TRBD2. Germline V gene data show CDR1 as LGHNA and CDR2 as YNFKEQ. The CDR3 totals 16 residues. V trimming: 8 bases; J trimming: 7 bases; junction bases outside the gene matches: 13. The CDR3 protein is CASAQVAGGQENIQYF. The CDR3 DNA reads as TGTGCCAGCGCCCAGGTAGCGGGAGGGCAGGAGAACATTCAGTACTTC.

The rearrangement links TRBV20-1 to TRBJ1-1; a weak D match, TRBD1 (5 bases). The V gene's germline CDR1 is DFQATT and CDR2 SNEGSKA (reference sequence). The CDR3 covers 14 residues. V was pared by 6 bases and J by 4 bases, with 18 bases between. In nucleotides, the CDR3 is TGCAGTGCGTTGGTGGGGGGTACCGGCACTGAAGCTTTCTTT. Translated, it gives CSALVGGTGTEAFF.

This clonotype came up many times. The V call is TRBV20-1, the J call TRBJ2-1, with D possibly being TRBD1 (6 bases). The CDR3 is made up of 14 amino acids. CDR1 is DFQATT and CDR2 is SNEGSKA in the germline V gene (reference sequence). Trimming left V 0 bases short and J 7 bases short, with 13 bases between. This CDR3 reads CSARDRQVWNEQFF. The DNA of the CDR3 is TGCAGTGCTAGAGATCGACAGGTGTGGAATGAGCAGTTCTTC.

In regard to this clonotype: A read error may be the cause here, since a much bigger clone is one base away. This chain links TRBV7-9 with TRBJ2-4, with D perhaps TRBD1 (6 bases). The CDR3 totals 12 residues. With 5 bases removed from V and 13 bases from J, the gap between germline ends came to 15 bases. Germline loops: CDR1 SEHNR, CDR2 FQNEAQ (reference sequence). The CDR3 is CASSIRGYGQYF. DNA of the CDR3: TGTGCCAGCAGCATCAGGGGCTACGGGCAGTACTTC.

This clonotype was picked up many times. CDR3 residues: CASSPQAGVRNEQFF. The CDR3 DNA is TGTGCCAGCAGCCCCCAAGCGGGGGTCCGCAATGAGCAGTTCTTC. J is TRBJ2-1 and V is TRBV7-2; 8 bases fit TRBD2. V shed 5 bases, J shed 6 bases, and the junction held 9 bases outside the gene matches. Germline V gene sequence: CDR1 SGHTA, CDR2 FQGNSA. The CDR3 consists of 15 residues.

The chain combines TRBV7-9 with TRBJ1-5; no clear D gene. The CDR3 consists of 17 residues. The germline V gene encodes CDR1 SEHNR and CDR2 FQNEAQ (reference sequence). Trimming removed 5 bases from V and 0 bases from J, with 17 bases in between. As DNA, the CDR3 is TGTGCCAGCAGCCCTCAGACGGGGTGGGGTAGCAATCAGCCCCAGCATTTT. This encodes CASSPQTGWGSNQPQHF. The full variable domain, rest sourced from reference TRBV7-9 and TRBJ1-5, is DTGVSQNPRHKITKRGQNVTFRCDPISEHNRLYWYRQTLGQGPEFLTYFQNEAQLEKSRLLSDRFSAERPKGSFSTLEIQRTEQGDSAMYLCASSPQTGWGSNQPQHFGDGTRLSIL.

The chain joins TRBV12-3 or TRBV12-4 to TRBJ1-1; the D gene is possibly TRBD1 (5 bases). V was clipped by 8 bases and J by 2 bases, with 12 bases between them. CDR3 length: 13 amino acids. CDR3 protein: CASFSGGNTEAFF. CDR3 coding DNA: TGTGCCAGCTTCTCGGGGGGAAACACTGAAGCTTTCTTT.

This clonotype was detected ten times or more. Since a much larger clone is just one base distant, this may be a read error. The genes are TRBV10-3 and TRBJ2-7, with TRBD1 matching 8 bases. Trimming took 0 bases from V and 7 from J; bases not matched to a gene: 8. The CDR3 has 15 residues. CDR1 and CDR2 from the germline V gene are ENHRY and SYGVKD. This chain's CDR3 is CAISESGTGWVEQYF. The CDR3 coding sequence is TGTGCCATCAGTGAGTCGGGGACAGGTTGGGTAGAGCAGTACTTC.

The V and J genes are TRBV29-1 and TRBJ2-1; either TRBD1 or TRBD2 may fit D (5 bases each). This CDR3 contains 13 residues. V was clipped by 3 bases and J by 0 bases, with 6 bases between them. Germline V gene sequence: CDR1 SQVTM, CDR2 ANQGSEA. The CDR3 DNA is TGCAGCGTTGACGGGGCCTCCTACAATGAGCAGTTCTTC. As protein: CSVDGASYNEQFF.

This clonotype was counted at least ten times. J is TRBJ2-3 and V is TRBV6-2 or TRBV6-3; D could derive from TRBD1 or TRBD2 (5 bases each). The CDR3 runs to 12 residues. Trimming stripped 5 bases from V and 5 bases from J, with 8 bases between. CDR1 is MNHEY and CDR2 is SVGEGT in the germline V gene. CDR3 in amino acids: CASSRDGDTQYF. As DNA, the CDR3 is TGTGCCAGCAGTCGGGACGGAGATACGCAGTATTTT.

This clonotype was seen ten or more times. The chain carries TRBV29-1 and TRBJ2-5, with D unresolved. Deletions cut 2 bases from V and 1 base from J, with 8 bases between. This CDR3 has 13 amino acids. Germline-derived CDR1 and CDR2 are SQVTM and ANQGSEA. This CDR3 reads CSVESYPQETQYF. CDR3 coding DNA: TGCAGCGTTGAATCATACCCCCAAGAGACCCAGTACTTC. Full variable domain (missing parts from reference TRBV29-1 and TRBJ2-5): SAVISQKPSRDICQRGTSLTIQCQVDSQVTMMFWYRQQPGQSLTLIATANQGSEATYESGFVIDKFPISRPNLTFSTLTVSNMSPEDSSIYLCSVESYPQETQYFGPGTRLLVL.

This clonotype has ten or more counts. The chain is built from TRBV9 and TRBJ2-3; D is uncertain. Trimming removed 0 bases from V and 7 bases from J, with 6 bases in between. Germline CDR1 and CDR2: SGDLS and YYNGEE. The CDR3 extends over 12 amino acids. In DNA, the CDR3 is TGTGCCAGCAGCGTAGATGGATATACGCAGTATTTT. It encodes CASSVDGYTQYF. The full variable domain, with the rest looked up from reference TRBV9 and TRBJ2-3, is DSGVTQTPKHLITATGQRVTLRCSPRSGDLSVYWYQQSLDQGLQFLIQYYNGEERAKGNILERFSAQQFPDLHSELNLSSLELGDSALYFCASSVDGYTQYFGPGTRLTVL.

In regard to this clonotype: At one of its ends the junction is not consistent with the germline gene, which may arise from a read error. This rearrangement joins TRBV5-4 to TRBJ1-6; TRBD1 might be the D (6 bases). The CDR3 has 17 amino acids. Germline CDR1 and CDR2: SGHNT and YYREEE (reference sequence). CDR3 bases: TGTGCCAGCAGCCGCTACCCCAGGGGCGAAGATAATTCACCCCCCCACTTT. Amino acids: CASSRYPRGEDNSPPHF.

This clonotype was detected a few times. The chain recombines TRBV29-1 with TRBJ1-1; D uncertain. The V end was cut by 4 bases, the J end by 0 bases, with 12 bases between. The CDR3 has 14 residues. From germline, CDR1 is SQVTM and CDR2 ANQGSEA. DNA of the CDR3: TGCAGCGTTGGAGGGCCTACCATGAACACTGAAGCTTTCTTT. Translated: CSVGGPTMNTEAFF.

The chain combines TRBV2 with TRBJ2-1; D ambiguous. This CDR3 is built from 12 residues. Germline CDR1 SNHLY, CDR2 FYNNEI. Trimming took 5 bases from V and 9 from J, leaving 11 bases between them. CDR3 in amino acids: CASSTMGGEQFF. For the CDR3, the DNA is TGTGCCAGCAGTACAATGGGCGGTGAGCAGTTCTTC.

As concerns this clonotype: With a much larger clone just one base away, this may be a read error. This chain connects TRBV6-2 or TRBV6-3 to TRBJ2-4, with a tentative D call TRBD2 (5 bases). The CDR3 length is 14 residues. CDR1 and CDR2 (germline): MNHEY, SVGEGT. In DNA, the CDR3 is TGTGCCAGCAGTTACAGAGCGGCCAAAAACATTAAGTACTTC. It encodes CASSYRAAKNIKYF.

This clonotype was seen ten or more times. The V gene is TRBV6-6, the J gene TRBJ2-5; D may match TRBD1 or TRBD2 (6 bases each). The CDR3 runs to 14 residues. Germline CDR1 MNHNY, CDR2 SVGAGI (reference sequence). Trimming shortened V by 7 bases and J by 4 bases, and 16 bases separated the two germline ends. DNA of the CDR3: TGTGCCAGCAAGGGGGGATGGGGAGGAGAGACCCAGTACTTC. This encodes CASKGGWGGETQYF.

This clonotype was observed a few times. The gene calls are TRBV5-1 and TRBJ1-1; D call uncertain. The germline gives CDR1 SGHRS, CDR2 YFSETQ. Trimming pared 0 bases from V and 5 bases from J, leaving 5 bases between. The length of the CDR3 is 12 residues. The CDR3 is CASSLVETEAFF. In DNA, the CDR3 is TGCGCCAGCAGCTTGGTCGAGACTGAAGCTTTCTTT.

To note about this clonotype: One end of the junction is discordant with germline, which a read error may explain. V usage is TRBV4-1 and J usage is TRBJ2-6, with D perhaps matching TRBD1 or TRBD2 (5 bases each). The germline V gene encodes CDR1 MGHRA and CDR2 YSYEKL. The CDR3 runs 17 residues. The CDR3 protein is CASSQEGTASGTNVLTF. The CDR3 nucleotides are TGCGCCAGCAGCCAAGAGGGGACGGCCTCTGGGACCAACGTCCTGACTTTC.

Details on this clonotype: One base away lies a much larger clone, so this may be a sequencing read error. The chain employs TRBV11-2 and TRBJ2-1; TRBD1 matches at 9 bases. Germline values: CDR1 SGHAT, CDR2 FQNNGV. Unmatched junction bases numbered 18, after V lost 2 bases and J lost 13 bases. The CDR3 is 17 residues long. CDR3 residues: CASSLWRGQGLTETQFF. CDR3 sequence (DNA): TGTGCCAGCAGCTTATGGAGGGGACAGGGTTTGACAGAGACCCAGTTCTTC.